This TCR beta chain was recovered during a study of T cell responses to AZD1222 COVID-19 vaccine. V was clipped by 2 bases and J by 2 bases, with 15 bases between them. The CDR3 is made up of 16 amino acids. CDR1 and CDR2 (germline): MNHEY, SVGAGI. Study-level findings and limits: The breadth and depth of Spike-specific TCRs increased once two AZD1222 doses had been given. Nearly half of spike-specific TCRs reportedly go after variant regions that carry no mutations. Sampled repertoires all dated from after the peak T cell response.

As for this clone: Antigen: not known.

Profiled with immunoSEQ multiplex PCR; TCRdb holds only in-frame clones, not every one. The table has roughly 150,000 clones, almost 90% seen once. V usage is TRBV6-5 and J usage is TRBJ1-1; D is ambiguous. The specimen was peripheral blood, collected on day 0 of AZD1222 vaccination. The TCR comes from an adult in good health. The CDR3 DNA reads TGTGCCAGCAGTTACAAAAGGACTAAGGGTAACACTGAAGCTTTCTTT. It specifies CASSYKRTKGNTEAFF.